The clone carrying this T cell receptor (beta chain) was recorded many times. The entry originates in a study of T cells in Graves' hyperthyroidism and ophthalmopathy. The wider study: Peripheral blood was collected at initial diagnosis, before any treatment.

What was amplified from RNA transcripts were TCR beta CDR3 regions. An initial round of RT-PCR targeting the TCR CDR3 relied on the HTBI primer set. TCRdb recomputed calls from the multiplex PCR reads with MiXCR, one row per CDR3 protein. The sample includes about 380,000 distinct CDR3 sequences, more than 11% of them seen just once. The trim removed 8 bases at V and 2 bases at J, leaving 14 bases unmatched. Looked up from germline, CDR1 is SNHLY and CDR2 is FYNNEI. CDR3 length equals 16 residues. Material for sequencing was blood. This chain connects TRBV2 to TRBJ2-5, with 7 bases fitting TRBD2. The origin of this receptor is a woman aged 55-69 years with Graves' hyperthyroidism. CDR3: CASVEPLRAGQETQYF. The CDR3 DNA follows: TGTGCCAGCGTAGAGCCTCTGAGAGCGGGACAAGAGACCCAGTACTTC.